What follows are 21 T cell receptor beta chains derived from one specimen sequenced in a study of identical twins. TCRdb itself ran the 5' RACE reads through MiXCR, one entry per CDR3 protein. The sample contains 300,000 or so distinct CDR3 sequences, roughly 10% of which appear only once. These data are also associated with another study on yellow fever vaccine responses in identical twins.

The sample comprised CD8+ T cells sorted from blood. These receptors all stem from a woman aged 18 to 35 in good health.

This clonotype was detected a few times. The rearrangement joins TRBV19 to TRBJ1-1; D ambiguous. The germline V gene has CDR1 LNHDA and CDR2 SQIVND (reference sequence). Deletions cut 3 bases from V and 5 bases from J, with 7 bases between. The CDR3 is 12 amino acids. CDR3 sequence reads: CASSMGGTEAFF. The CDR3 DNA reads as TGTGCCAGTAGTATGGGCGGAACTGAAGCTTTCTTT. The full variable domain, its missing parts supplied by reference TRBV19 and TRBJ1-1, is DGGITQSPKYLFRKEGQNVTLSCEQNLNHDAMYWYRQDPGQGLRLIYYSQIVNDFQKGDIAEGYSVSREKKESFPLTVTSAQKNPTAFYLCASSMGGTEAFFGQGTRLTVV.

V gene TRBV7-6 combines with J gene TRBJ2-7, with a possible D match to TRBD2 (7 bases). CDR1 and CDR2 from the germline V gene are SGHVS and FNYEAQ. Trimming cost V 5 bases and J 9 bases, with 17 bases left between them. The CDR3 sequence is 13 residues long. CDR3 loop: CASSPGRGSGQYF. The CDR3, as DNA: TGTGCCAGCAGCCCGGGGAGGGGGAGTGGGCAGTACTTC.

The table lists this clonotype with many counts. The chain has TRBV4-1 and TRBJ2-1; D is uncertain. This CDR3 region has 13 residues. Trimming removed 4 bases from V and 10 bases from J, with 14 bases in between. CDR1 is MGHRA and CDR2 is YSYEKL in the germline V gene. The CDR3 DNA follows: TGCGCCAGCAGCCTCCATGTACGGTACGAGCAGTTCTTC. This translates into CASSLHVRYEQFF.

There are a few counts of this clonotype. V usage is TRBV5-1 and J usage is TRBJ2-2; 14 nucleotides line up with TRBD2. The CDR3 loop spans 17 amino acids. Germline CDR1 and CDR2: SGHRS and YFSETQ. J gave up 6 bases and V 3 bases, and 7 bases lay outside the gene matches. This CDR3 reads CASSSPETSGGAGELFF. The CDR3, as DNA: TGCGCCAGCAGCTCGCCTGAGACTAGCGGGGGGGCCGGGGAGCTGTTTTTT.

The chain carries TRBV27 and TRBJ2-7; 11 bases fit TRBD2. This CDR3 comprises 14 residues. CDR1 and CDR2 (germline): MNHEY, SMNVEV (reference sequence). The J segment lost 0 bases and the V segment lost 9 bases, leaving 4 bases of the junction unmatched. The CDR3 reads CASQGLADSYEQYF. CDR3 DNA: TGTGCCAGTCAGGGACTAGCGGACTCCTACGAGCAGTACTTC.

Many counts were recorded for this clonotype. CDR3 nucleotide sequence: TGTGCCAGCAGTTTAGCCCTCGACAGGAGCAATCAGCCCCAGCATTTT. Translated: CASSLALDRSNQPQHF. This chain links TRBV12-3 or TRBV12-4 with TRBJ1-5, with D maybe TRBD1 (6 bases). V was shortened by 0 bases and J by 1 base, with 10 bases between the two germline ends. The CDR3 totals 16 residues.

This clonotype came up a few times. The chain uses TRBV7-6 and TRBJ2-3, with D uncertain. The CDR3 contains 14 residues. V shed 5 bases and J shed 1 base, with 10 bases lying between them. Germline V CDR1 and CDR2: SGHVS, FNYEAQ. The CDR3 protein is CASSPPLRTDTQYF. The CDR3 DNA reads TGTGCCAGCAGCCCCCCCCTTCGCACAGATACGCAGTATTTT.

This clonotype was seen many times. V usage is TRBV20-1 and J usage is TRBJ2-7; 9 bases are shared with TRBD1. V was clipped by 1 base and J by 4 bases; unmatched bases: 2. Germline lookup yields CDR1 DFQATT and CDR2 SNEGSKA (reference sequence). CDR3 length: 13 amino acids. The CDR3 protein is CSARGDREYEQYF. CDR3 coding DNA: TGCAGTGCTAGAGGGGACAGGGAGTACGAGCAGTACTTC.

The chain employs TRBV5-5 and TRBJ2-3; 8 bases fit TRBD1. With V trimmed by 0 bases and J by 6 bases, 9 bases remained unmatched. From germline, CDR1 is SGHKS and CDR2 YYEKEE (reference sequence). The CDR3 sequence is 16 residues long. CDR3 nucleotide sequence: TGTGCCAGCAGCTTGGTGTCGACAGGGGATCGGGATACGCAGTATTTT. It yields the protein CASSLVSTGDRDTQYF. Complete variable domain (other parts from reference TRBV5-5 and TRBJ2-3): DAGVTQSPTHLIKTRGQQVTLRCSPISGHKSVSWYQQVLGQGPQFIFQYYEKEERGRGNFPDRFSARQFPNYSSELNVNALLLGDSALYLCASSLVSTGDRDTQYFGPGTRLTVL.

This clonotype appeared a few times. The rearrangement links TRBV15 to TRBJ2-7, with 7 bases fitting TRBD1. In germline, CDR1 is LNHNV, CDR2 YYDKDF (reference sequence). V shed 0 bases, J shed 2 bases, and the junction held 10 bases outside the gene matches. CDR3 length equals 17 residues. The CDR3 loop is CATSRDARTGLTYEQYF. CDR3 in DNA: TGTGCCACCAGCAGAGATGCGCGGACAGGACTGACCTACGAGCAGTACTTC.

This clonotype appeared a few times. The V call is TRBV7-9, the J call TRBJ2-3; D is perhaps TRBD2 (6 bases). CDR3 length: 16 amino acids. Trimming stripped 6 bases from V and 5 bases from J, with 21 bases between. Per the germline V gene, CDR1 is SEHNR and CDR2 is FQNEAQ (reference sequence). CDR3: CASSLPPHGGGDTQYF. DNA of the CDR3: TGTGCCAGCAGTCTACCCCCACACGGGGGTGGAGATACGCAGTATTTT.

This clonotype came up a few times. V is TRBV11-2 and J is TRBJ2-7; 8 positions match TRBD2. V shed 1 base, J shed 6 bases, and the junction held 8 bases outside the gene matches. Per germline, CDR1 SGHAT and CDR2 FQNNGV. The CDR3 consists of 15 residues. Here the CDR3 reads CASSLVREGQFEQYF. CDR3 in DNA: TGTGCCAGCAGCTTAGTCCGGGAGGGCCAGTTCGAGCAGTACTTC.

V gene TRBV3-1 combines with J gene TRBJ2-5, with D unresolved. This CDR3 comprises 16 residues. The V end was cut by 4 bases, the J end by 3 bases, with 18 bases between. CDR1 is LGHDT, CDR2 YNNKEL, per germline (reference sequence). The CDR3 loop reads CASSPIIDLSEETQYF. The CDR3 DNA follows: TGTGCCAGCAGCCCGATTATCGACCTATCGGAAGAGACCCAGTACTTC.

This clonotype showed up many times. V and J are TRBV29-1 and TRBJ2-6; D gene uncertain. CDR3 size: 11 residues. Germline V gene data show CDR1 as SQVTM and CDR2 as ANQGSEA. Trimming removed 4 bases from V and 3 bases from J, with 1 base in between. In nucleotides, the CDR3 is TGCAGCGTTGTTGGGGCCAACGTCCTGACTTTC. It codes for CSVVGANVLTF.

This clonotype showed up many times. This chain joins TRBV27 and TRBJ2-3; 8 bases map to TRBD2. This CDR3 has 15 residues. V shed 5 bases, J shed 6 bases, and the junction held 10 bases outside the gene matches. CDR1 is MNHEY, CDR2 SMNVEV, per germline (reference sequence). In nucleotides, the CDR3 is TGTGCCAGCAGTCCCTTGGCGGGAGGAAGGGATACGCAGTATTTT. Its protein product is CASSPLAGGRDTQYF.

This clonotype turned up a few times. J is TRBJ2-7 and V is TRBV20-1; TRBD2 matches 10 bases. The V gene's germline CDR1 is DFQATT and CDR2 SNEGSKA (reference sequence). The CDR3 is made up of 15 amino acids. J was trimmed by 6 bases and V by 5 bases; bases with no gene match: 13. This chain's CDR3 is CSAQAGTSDQGEQYF. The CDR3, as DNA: TGCAGTGCTCAAGCCGGGACTAGCGATCAGGGCGAGCAGTACTTC.

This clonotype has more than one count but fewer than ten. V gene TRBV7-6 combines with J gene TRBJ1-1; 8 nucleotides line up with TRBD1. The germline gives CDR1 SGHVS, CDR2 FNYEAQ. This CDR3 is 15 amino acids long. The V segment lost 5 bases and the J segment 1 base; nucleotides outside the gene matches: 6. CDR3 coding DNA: TGTGCCAGCAGCGCACCCGGGACAGGGAACACTGAAGCTTTCTTT. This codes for CASSAPGTGNTEAFF.

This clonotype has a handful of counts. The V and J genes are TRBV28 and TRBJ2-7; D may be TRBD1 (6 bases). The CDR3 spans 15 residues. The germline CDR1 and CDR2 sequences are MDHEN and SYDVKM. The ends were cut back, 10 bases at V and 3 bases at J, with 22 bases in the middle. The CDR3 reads CATSDRIDFSYEQYF. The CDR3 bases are TGTGCCACCTCGGACAGAATTGACTTTAGCTACGAGCAGTACTTC.

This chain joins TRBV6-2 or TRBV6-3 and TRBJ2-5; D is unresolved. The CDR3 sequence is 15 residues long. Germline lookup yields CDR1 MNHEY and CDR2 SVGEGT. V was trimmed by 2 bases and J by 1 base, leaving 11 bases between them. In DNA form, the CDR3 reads TGTGCCAGCAGTTACGGCAGGATCCCCCAAGAGACCCAGTACTTC. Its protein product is CASSYGRIPQETQYF.

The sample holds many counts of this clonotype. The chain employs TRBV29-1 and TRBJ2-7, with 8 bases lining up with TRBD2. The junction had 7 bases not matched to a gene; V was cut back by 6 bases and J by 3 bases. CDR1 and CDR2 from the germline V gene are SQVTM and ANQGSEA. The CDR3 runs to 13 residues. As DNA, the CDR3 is TGCAGCGTCGGCGGGGGGCCGCGCTACGAGCAGTACTTC. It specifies CSVGGGPRYEQYF.

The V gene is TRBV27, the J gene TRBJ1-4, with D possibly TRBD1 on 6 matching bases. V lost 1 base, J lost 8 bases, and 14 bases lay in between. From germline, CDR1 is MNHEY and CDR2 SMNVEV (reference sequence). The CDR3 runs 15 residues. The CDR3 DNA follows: TGTGCCAGCAGTTTATTGGGGGGGGCCTTAGAAAAACTGTTTTTT. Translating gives CASSLLGGALEKLFF. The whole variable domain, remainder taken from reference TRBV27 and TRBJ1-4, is EAQVTQNPRYLITVTGKKLTVTCSQNMNHEYMSWYRQDPGLGLRQIYYSMNVEVTDKGDVPEGYKVSRKEKRNFPLILESPSPNQTSLYFCASSLLGGALEKLFFGSGTQLSVL.